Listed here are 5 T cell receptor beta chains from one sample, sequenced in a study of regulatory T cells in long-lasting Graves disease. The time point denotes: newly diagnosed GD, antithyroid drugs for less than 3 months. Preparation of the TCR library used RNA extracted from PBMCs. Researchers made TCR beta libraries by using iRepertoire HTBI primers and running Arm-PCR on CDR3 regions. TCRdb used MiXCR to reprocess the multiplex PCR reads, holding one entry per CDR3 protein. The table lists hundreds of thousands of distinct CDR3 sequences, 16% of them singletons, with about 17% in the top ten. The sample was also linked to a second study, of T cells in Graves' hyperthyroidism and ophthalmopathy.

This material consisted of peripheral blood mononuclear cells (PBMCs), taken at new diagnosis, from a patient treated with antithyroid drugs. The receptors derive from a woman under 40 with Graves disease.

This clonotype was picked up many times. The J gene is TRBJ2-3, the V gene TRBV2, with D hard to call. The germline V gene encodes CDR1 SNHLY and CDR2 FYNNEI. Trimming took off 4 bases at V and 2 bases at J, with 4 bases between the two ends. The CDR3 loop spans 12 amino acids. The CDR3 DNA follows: TGTGCCAGCAGTGCGGACACAGATACGCAGTATTTT. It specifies CASSADTDTQYF.

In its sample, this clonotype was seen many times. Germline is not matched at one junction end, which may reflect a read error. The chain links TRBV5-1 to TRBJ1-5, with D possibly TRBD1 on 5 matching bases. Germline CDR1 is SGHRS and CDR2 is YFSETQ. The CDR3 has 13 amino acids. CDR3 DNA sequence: TGTGCCAGCAGCTTAGGGTGGGGCCAGCCCCAGCATTTT. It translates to CASSLGWGQPQHF.

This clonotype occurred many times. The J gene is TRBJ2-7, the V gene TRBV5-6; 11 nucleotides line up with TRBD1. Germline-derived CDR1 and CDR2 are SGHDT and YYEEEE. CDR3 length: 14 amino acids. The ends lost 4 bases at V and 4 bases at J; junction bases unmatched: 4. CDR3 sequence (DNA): TGTGCCAGCAGCGTCGGACAGGGGGCGTACGAGCAGTACTTC. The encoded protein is CASSVGQGAYEQYF. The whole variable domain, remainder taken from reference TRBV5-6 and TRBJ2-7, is DAGVTQSPTHLIKTRGQQVTLRCSPKSGHDTVSWYQQALGQGPQFIFQYYEEEERQRGNFPDRFSGHQFPNYSSELNVNALLLGDSALYLCASSVGQGAYEQYFGPGTRLTVT.

For the CDR3, the DNA is TGTGCCAGCAGTTTCGCTAGCGGGAGGCAAGAGACCCAGTACTTC. Protein product: CASSFASGRQETQYF. V usage is TRBV12-3 or TRBV12-4 and J usage is TRBJ2-5, with 11 positions matching TRBD2. The CDR3 is 15 amino acids. V lost 3 bases, J lost 2 bases, and 2 bases stayed unmatched.

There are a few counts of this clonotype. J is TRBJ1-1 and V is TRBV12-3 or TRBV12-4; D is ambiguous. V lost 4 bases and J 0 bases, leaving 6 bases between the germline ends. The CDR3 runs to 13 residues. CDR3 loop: CASSSPVNTEAFF. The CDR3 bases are TGTGCCAGCAGTTCCCCAGTGAACACTGAAGCTTTCTTT.